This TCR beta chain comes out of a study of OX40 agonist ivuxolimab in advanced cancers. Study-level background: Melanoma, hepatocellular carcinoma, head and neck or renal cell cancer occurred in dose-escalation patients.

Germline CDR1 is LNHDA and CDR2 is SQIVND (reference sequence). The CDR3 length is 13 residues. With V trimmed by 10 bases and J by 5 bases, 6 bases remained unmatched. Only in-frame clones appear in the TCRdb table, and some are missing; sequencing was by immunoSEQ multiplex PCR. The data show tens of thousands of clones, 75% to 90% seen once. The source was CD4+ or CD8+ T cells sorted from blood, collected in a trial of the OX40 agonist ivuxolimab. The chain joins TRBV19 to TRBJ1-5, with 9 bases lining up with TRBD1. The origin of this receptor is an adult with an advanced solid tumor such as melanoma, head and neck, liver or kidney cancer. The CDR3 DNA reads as TGTGCCACGCACAGGGGGCGCGATCAGCCCCAGCATTTT. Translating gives CATHRGRDQPQHF.